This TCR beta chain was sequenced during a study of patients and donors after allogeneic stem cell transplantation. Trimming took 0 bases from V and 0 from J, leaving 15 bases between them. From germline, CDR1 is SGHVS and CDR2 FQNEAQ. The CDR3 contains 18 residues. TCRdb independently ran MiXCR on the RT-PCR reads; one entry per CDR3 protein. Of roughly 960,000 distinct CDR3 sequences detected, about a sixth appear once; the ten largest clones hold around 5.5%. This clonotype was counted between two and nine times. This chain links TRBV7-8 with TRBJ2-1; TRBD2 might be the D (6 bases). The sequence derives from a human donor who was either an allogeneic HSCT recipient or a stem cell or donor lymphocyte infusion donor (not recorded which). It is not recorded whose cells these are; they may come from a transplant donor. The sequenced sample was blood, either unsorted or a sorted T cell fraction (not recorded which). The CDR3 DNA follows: TGTGCCAGCAGCTTAGCGGGTGGGGGGTCTAGCTCCTACAATGAGCAGTTCTTC. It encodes CASSLAGGGSSSYNEQFF.